This T cell receptor beta chain originates from a study of regulatory T cells in long-lasting Graves disease. Germline V lookup: CDR1 SGHDN, CDR2 FVKESK. The V end was cut by 4 bases, the J end by 2 bases, with 17 bases between. The CDR3 has 17 amino acids. Time point described: newly diagnosed GD, antithyroid drugs for less than 3 months. RNA from PBMCs was the source of the TCR library. Relying on iRepertoire HTBI primers and Arm-PCR of CDR3 regions, the team built TCR beta libraries. TCRdb reanalysed the multiplex PCR reads using MiXCR and keeps one entry per CDR3 protein. The repertoire consists of 440,000 or so distinct CDR3 sequences, with about 15% occurring once and the leading ten covering about 10%. The data also belong to a second study, concerning T cells in Graves' hyperthyroidism and ophthalmopathy.

The chain carries TRBV14 and TRBJ2-2, with D possibly called TRBD1 or TRBD2 (7 bases each). This specimen consisted of peripheral blood mononuclear cells (PBMCs), obtained at new diagnosis, from a patient treated with antithyroid drugs. This TCR was recovered from a woman in her 30s with Graves disease. The DNA of the CDR3 is TGTGCCAGCAGCCCTCAGGGGGGGCTGAGAAACACCGGGGAGCTGTTTTTT. Protein: CASSPQGGLRNTGELFF.